A single sample gave rise to the 17 T cell receptor beta chains below, sequenced in a study of shared clonotypes between healthy human individuals. TCRdb keeps only in-frame clones here, not all; method: immunoSEQ multiplex PCR. The sample lists 2 million to 2.5 million clones, roughly 95% occurring once. Sequencing was performed on naive CD4+ T cells sorted from blood. Subset indicated: CD45RA+ positively selected. These receptors all come from a man aged 18 to 29 in good health.

This sequence joins TRBV2 and TRBJ1-2; D is ambiguous. This CDR3 contains 15 residues. Germline values: CDR1 SNHLY, CDR2 FYNNEI. Trimming pared 2 bases from V and 4 bases from J, leaving 14 bases between. As DNA, the CDR3 is TGTGCCAGCAGTGAAATCTTCGGCTCCTTCTATGGCTACACCTTC. It translates to CASSEIFGSFYGYTF. The full variable domain, its missing parts supplied by reference TRBV2 and TRBJ1-2, is EPEVTQTPSHQVTQMGQEVILRCVPISNHLYFYWYRQILGQKVEFLVSFYNNEISEKSEIFDDQFSVERPDGSNFTLKIRSTKLEDSAMYFCASSEIFGSFYGYTFGSGTRLTVV.

V and J are TRBV5-4 and TRBJ1-2; D is perhaps TRBD1 (5 bases). V lost 1 base to trimming and J lost 4 bases, with 8 bases between them. CDR3 size: 13 residues. CDR1 and CDR2 from the germline V gene are SGHNT and YYREEE (reference sequence). Here the CDR3 reads CASSLLQGYGYTF. DNA for the CDR3: TGTGCCAGCAGCTTGCTCCAGGGCTATGGCTACACCTTC.

This chain connects TRBV7-9 to TRBJ1-5; a possible D gene is TRBD1 (6 bases). V shed 6 bases and J shed 7 bases, with 22 bases lying between them. Germline loops: CDR1 SEHNR, CDR2 FQNEAQ (reference sequence). CDR3 size: 16 residues. The CDR3 DNA reads as TGTGCCAGCAGGGGAGTACTCAACAGGGCTCAACAGCCCCAGCATTTT. It is translated as CASRGVLNRAQQPQHF. Filled out from reference TRBV7-9 and TRBJ1-5, the complete variable domain reads DTGVSQNPRHKITKRGQNVTFRCDPISEHNRLYWYRQTLGQGPEFLTYFQNEAQLEKSRLLSDRFSAERPKGSFSTLEIQRTEQGDSAMYLCASRGVLNRAQQPQHFGDGTRLSIL.

Details on this clone: The sample carries other DNA sequences with the same CDR3. This CDR3 is CSVLTGSEQYF. As DNA, the CDR3 is TGCAGCGTACTTACAGGGTCCGAGCAGTACTTC. The chain employs TRBV29-1 and TRBJ2-7, with D perhaps TRBD1 (6 bases). Trimming pared 6 bases from V and 6 bases from J, leaving 12 bases between. The CDR3 runs to 11 residues. The germline CDR1 and CDR2 sequences are SQVTM and ANQGSEA.

V is TRBV10-3 and J is TRBJ2-1; D gene unclear. CDR3 length: 12 amino acids. Trimming left V 3 bases short and J 7 bases short, with 7 bases between. From germline, CDR1 is ENHRY and CDR2 SYGVKD. CDR3: CAISDLGNEQFF. CDR3 bases: TGTGCCATCAGTGATCTCGGGAATGAGCAGTTCTTC.

V usage is TRBV25-1 and J usage is TRBJ2-1; a possible D gene is TRBD2 (6 bases). CDR1 MGHDK and CDR2 SYGVNS come from the germline V gene. The CDR3 consists of 12 residues. CDR3 bases: TGTGGGGGGGTCGAGTCCTACAATGAGCAGTTCTTC. Its protein product is CGGVESYNEQFF.

On this clone itself: The sample carries other DNA sequences with the same CDR3. The rearrangement uses TRBV30 and TRBJ1-6; tentative D call: TRBD1 (5 bases). CDR3 length: 15 residues. V was clipped by 2 bases and J by 4 bases, with 12 bases between them. Germline V lookup: CDR1 GTSNPN, CDR2 SVGIG (reference sequence). In DNA, the CDR3 is TGTGCCTGGAGTCTGGGGGAGGGGTATAATTCACCCCTCCACTTT. Protein product: CAWSLGEGYNSPLHF.

This clone was found a few times. The chain has TRBV11-2 and TRBJ1-2; TRBD1 aligns across 9 bases. The CDR3 runs 13 residues. V lost 4 bases to trimming and J lost 6 bases; unmatched junction nucleotides: 3. Germline V lookup: CDR1 SGHAT, CDR2 FQNNGV. The CDR3 DNA reads TGTGCCAGCAGCTATGGGGACAGGGATGGCTACACCTTC. It codes for CASSYGDRDGYTF. Filled out from reference TRBV11-2 and TRBJ1-2, the complete variable domain reads EAGVAQSPRYKIIEKRQSVAFWCNPISGHATLYWYQQILGQGPKLLIQFQNNGVVDDSQLPKDRFSAERLKGVDSTLKIQPAKLEDSAVYLCASSYGDRDGYTFGSGTRLTVV.

The rearrangement links TRBV27 to TRBJ2-7; D tentatively reads TRBD1 or TRBD2 (5 bases each). CDR1 and CDR2 (germline): MNHEY, SMNVEV (reference sequence). This CDR3 spans 14 amino acids. V lost 5 bases and J 3 bases, leaving 14 bases between the germline ends. This CDR3 is CASSTRIGGYEQYF. The CDR3 region has the DNA TGTGCCAGCAGTACTCGGATTGGGGGCTACGAGCAGTACTTC.

In this sample, this clone turned up once. Distinct nucleotide sequences in the sample also encode this CDR3. V and J are TRBV30 and TRBJ2-1; weak D call: TRBD2 (6 bases). The CDR3 length is 13 residues. Germline V gives CDR1 GTSNPN, CDR2 SVGIG (reference sequence). The V and J ends lost 4 bases and 2 bases respectively, with 9 bases between them. This CDR3 is CAWTSGPYNEQFF. Written as DNA, the CDR3 is TGTGCCTGGACGAGCGGGCCCTACAATGAGCAGTTCTTC.

This chain uses TRBV2 with TRBJ2-3; weak D call: TRBD1 (5 bases). The CDR3 sequence is 14 residues long. CDR1 is SNHLY, CDR2 FYNNEI, per germline. The V end was cut by 10 bases, the J end by 0 bases, with 14 bases between. In nucleotides, the CDR3 is TGTGCCACCACAGGTGGACCTAGCACAGATACGCAGTATTTT. Amino acids: CATTGGPSTDTQYF.

This clone was recorded once. The chain combines TRBV2 with TRBJ1-1; a weak D match, TRBD1 (5 bases). CDR3 length: 16 amino acids. V was clipped by 7 bases and J by 0 bases, with 18 bases between them. Germline V lookup: CDR1 SNHLY, CDR2 FYNNEI. The CDR3 protein is CASTAQGGVMNTEAFF. Written as DNA, the CDR3 is TGTGCCAGCACAGCCCAGGGAGGTGTGATGAACACTGAAGCTTTCTTT. The variable domain in full, with the rest retrieved from reference TRBV2 and TRBJ1-1, is EPEVTQTPSHQVTQMGQEVILRCVPISNHLYFYWYRQILGQKVEFLVSFYNNEISEKSEIFDDQFSVERPDGSNFTLKIRSTKLEDSAMYFCASTAQGGVMNTEAFFGQGTRLTVV.

The rearrangement joins TRBV30 to TRBJ2-1; D possibly uses TRBD1 or TRBD2 (7 bases each). Looked up from germline, CDR1 is GTSNPN and CDR2 is SVGIG (reference sequence). The CDR3 is 16 residues long. V shed 4 bases and J shed 1 base, with 17 bases lying between them. The CDR3 spells CAWIRGRAGSYNEQFF. DNA for the CDR3: TGTGCCTGGATCAGGGGGAGGGCCGGGTCCTACAATGAGCAGTTCTTC.

The rearrangement links TRBV2 to TRBJ2-7, with D possibly matching TRBD1 (6 bases). The CDR3 runs 13 residues. Germline lookup yields CDR1 SNHLY and CDR2 FYNNEI. Trimming took off 5 bases at V and 0 bases at J, with 8 bases between the two ends. CDR3 residues: CASSRTASYEQYF. CDR3 nucleotides: TGTGCCAGCAGTAGGACAGCCTCCTACGAGCAGTACTTC.

This rearrangement joins TRBV4-3 to TRBJ2-7; 9 nucleotides match TRBD2. Germline V lookup: CDR1 LGHNA, CDR2 YSLEER. V shed 0 bases and J 9 bases; nucleotides not matched to a gene: 15. The CDR3 runs 17 residues. CDR3 amino acids: CASSQDYRVAGGPWQYF. CDR3 sequence (DNA): TGCGCCAGCAGCCAAGATTATAGGGTCGCGGGAGGGCCTTGGCAGTACTTC.

The chain combines TRBV7-2 with TRBJ1-5, with unresolved D. The CDR3 sequence is 14 residues long. The germline V gene encodes CDR1 SGHTA and CDR2 FQGNSA. V shed 5 bases and J shed 6 bases, with 14 bases lying between them. As DNA, the CDR3 is TGTGCCAGCAGCCTAACGGGTAGTCCTCAGCCCCAGCATTTT. Protein sequence: CASSLTGSPQPQHF.

This clone is a singleton in its sample. The chain recombines TRBV10-3 with TRBJ2-3, with TRBD2 matching 11 bases. The CDR3 extends over 15 amino acids. The ends lost 3 bases at V and 4 bases at J; junction bases unmatched: 3. The germline V gene has CDR1 ENHRY and CDR2 SYGVKD. CDR3 residues: CAISETSGGSDTQYF. The CDR3 DNA is TGTGCCATCAGTGAAACTAGCGGGGGCTCAGATACGCAGTATTTT.